These 15 T cell receptor beta chains originate from one sample sequenced in a study of T cells after yellow fever vaccination. TCRdb called the 5' RACE reads again in MiXCR, with one record for every CDR3 protein. The sample shows around 300,000 distinct CDR3 sequences, 3.5% to 4.5% of them seen only once. This specimen was PBMCs, taken 15 days after the yellow fever booster vaccination. The receptors originated from a man aged 18 to 29 who received the YFV17D yellow fever vaccine.

The rearrangement uses TRBV6-5 and TRBJ1-5, with 12 bases that match TRBD1. The V segment lost 5 bases and the J segment 2 bases; nucleotides outside the gene matches: 7. CDR3 size: 17 residues. CDR1 is MNHEY, CDR2 SVGAGI, per germline. The CDR3 loop is CASSTGTGGTGNQPQHF. CDR3 coding DNA: TGTGCCAGCAGTACGGGGACAGGGGGCACGGGCAATCAGCCCCAGCATTTT.

This clonotype has at least ten counts. The CDR3 protein is CASSPMGRYSPLHF. CDR3 DNA sequence: TGTGCCAGCAGCCCTATGGGGCGGTATTCACCCCTCCACTTT. The rearrangement uses TRBV7-2 and TRBJ1-6; D is possibly TRBD1 (5 bases). Trimming pared 5 bases from V and 8 bases from J, leaving 13 bases between. Germline V CDR1 and CDR2: SGHTA, FQGNSA. The CDR3 length is 14 residues.

In this sample, this clonotype turned up a few times. This chain joins TRBV6-5 and TRBJ1-5; D may be TRBD1 (5 bases). This CDR3 spans 13 amino acids. Trimming removed 2 bases at V and 7 bases at J, with 9 bases between. Germline values: CDR1 MNHEY, CDR2 SVGAGI. CDR3 region: CASSYGARQPQHF. CDR3 in DNA: TGTGCCAGCAGTTACGGGGCGCGCCAGCCCCAGCATTTT.

This clonotype was observed many times. The V and J genes are TRBV7-2 and TRBJ1-6; 8 bases are a match to TRBD1. This CDR3 is built from 20 residues. Germline V gene data show CDR1 as SGHTA and CDR2 as FQGNSA. The J segment lost 0 bases and the V segment lost 5 bases, leaving 15 bases of the junction unmatched. CDR3 sequence: CASSRKTGVQPSSYNSPLHF. CDR3 DNA sequence: TGTGCCAGCAGCCGTAAGACAGGGGTCCAACCTAGCTCCTATAATTCACCCCTCCACTTT.

This clonotype was seen many times. The rearrangement links TRBV7-9 to TRBJ2-1, with 7 bases identical to TRBD2. V was clipped by 7 bases and J by 14 bases; unmatched bases: 14. CDR1 and CDR2 from the germline V gene are SEHNR and FQNEAQ (reference sequence). The CDR3 extends over 13 amino acids. Written as DNA, the CDR3 is TGTGCCAGCAACCCGTCGGGACTAACGGTCGAGTTCTTC. Residues: CASNPSGLTVEFF.

V gene TRBV7-8 combines with J gene TRBJ2-2; a weak D match, TRBD1 (5 bases). Germline lookup yields CDR1 SGHVS and CDR2 FQNEAQ. V gave up 4 bases and J gave up 3 bases, with 15 bases separating them. There are 16 residues in the CDR3. DNA for the CDR3: TGTGCCAGCAGCTCGCAGGGTGGGGTATACACCGGGGAGCTGTTTTTT. Translating gives CASSSQGGVYTGELFF.

This clonotype appeared many times. The chain is built from TRBV7-9 and TRBJ2-5, with 9 positions matching TRBD1. Trimming at V came to 8 bases and at J to 4 bases, leaving 8 bases not matched to a gene. CDR3 length: 14 amino acids. The germline V gene encodes CDR1 SEHNR and CDR2 FQNEAQ (reference sequence). As DNA, the CDR3 is TGTGCCAGCCGGAGGACAGGGGTGATAGAGACCCAGTACTTC. Translating gives CASRRTGVIETQYF.

This clonotype showed up just a few times. V usage is TRBV2 and J usage is TRBJ2-1; the match to TRBD2 covers 9 bases. Trimming removed 7 bases from V and 8 bases from J; junction bases left unmatched: 12. There are 15 residues in the CDR3. In germline, CDR1 is SNHLY, CDR2 FYNNEI. The CDR3 nucleotides read TGTGCCAGCATCTGGGCGGGGGGGCCTTCCGATGAGCAGTTCTTC. This encodes CASIWAGGPSDEQFF.

This clonotype was counted many times. The chain joins TRBV5-1 to TRBJ2-7; perhaps D is TRBD1 or TRBD2 (5 bases each). CDR1 is SGHRS, CDR2 YFSETQ, per germline. The CDR3 has 14 residues. Deletions cut 0 bases from V and 6 bases from J, with 13 bases between. The CDR3 protein is CASSLGGVEAEQYV. The CDR3 DNA reads as TGCGCCAGCAGCTTGGGAGGGGTTGAGGCCGAGCAGTACGTC.

This clonotype came up a few times. The J gene is TRBJ1-2, the V gene TRBV20-1; D is uncertain. V shed 3 bases and J shed 2 bases, with 7 bases lying between them. The CDR3 length is 12 residues. In germline, CDR1 is DFQATT, CDR2 SNEGSKA (reference sequence). This CDR3 is CSASQANYGYTF. CDR3 DNA: TGCAGTGCTAGCCAGGCGAACTATGGCTACACCTTC.

J is TRBJ1-4 and V is TRBV6-2 or TRBV6-3, with 9 bases aligning to TRBD1. V gave up 5 bases and J gave up 5 bases; unmatched junction bases: 3. The germline V gene encodes CDR1 MNHEY and CDR2 SVGEGT. This CDR3 is built from 14 residues. The CDR3 region is CASSRGTGNEKLFF. As DNA, the CDR3 is TGTGCCAGCAGTCGCGGGACAGGGAATGAAAAACTGTTTTTT.

The sample holds many counts of this clonotype. The chain combines TRBV20-1 with TRBJ1-6; D not resolved. From germline, CDR1 is DFQATT and CDR2 SNEGSKA (reference sequence). The V and J ends lost 0 bases and 7 bases respectively, with 4 bases between them. The CDR3 is made up of 12 amino acids. Here the CDR3 DNA reads TGCAGTGCTAGAGATGGGAATTCACCCCTCCACTTT. This translates into CSARDGNSPLHF.

This clonotype was counted ten times or more. The chain combines TRBV7-9 with TRBJ2-4; the D is unclear. V lost 0 bases, J lost 0 bases, and 6 bases lay in between. The CDR3 totals 15 residues. The germline CDR1 and CDR2 sequences are SEHNR and FQNEAQ (reference sequence). CDR3 sequence: CASSLAGLAKNIQYF. The CDR3 DNA follows: TGTGCCAGCAGCTTAGCGGGTCTAGCCAAAAACATTCAGTACTTC. Variable domain in full (rest from reference TRBV7-9 and TRBJ2-4): DTGVSQNPRHKITKRGQNVTFRCDPISEHNRLYWYRQTLGQGPEFLTYFQNEAQLEKSRLLSDRFSAERPKGSFSTLEIQRTEQGDSAMYLCASSLAGLAKNIQYFGAGTRLSVL.

This clonotype occurred many times. The CDR3 nucleotides are TGCGCCAGCAGCCAACAACTTGGGACAGATACGCAGTATTTT. This encodes CASSQQLGTDTQYF. The V gene is TRBV5-1, the J gene TRBJ2-3; no firm D call. This CDR3 contains 14 residues. Per the germline V gene, CDR1 is SGHRS and CDR2 is YFSETQ. V was cut by 4 bases and J by 3 bases, with 12 bases left in between.

This clonotype was observed a few times. Relative to the germline gene, one junction end is altered; a read error may explain this. This rearrangement joins TRBV7-8 to TRBJ2-7; no firm D call. The CDR3 runs 11 residues. Germline-derived CDR1 and CDR2 are SGHVS and FQNEAQ. The CDR3 DNA sequence: TGTTCCAGCAGCTTATGGGAAGAGCAGTACTTC. It is translated as CSSSLWEEQYF.